These 30 T cell receptor beta chains came from one sample sequenced in a study of regulatory T cells in long-lasting Graves disease. Described time point: newly diagnosed GD, antithyroid drugs for less than 3 months. RNA extracted from PBMCs served as the sequencing template. Combining iRepertoire HTBI primers with Arm-PCR of CDR3 regions, the authors built TCR beta libraries. MiXCR, run by TCRdb on the multiplex PCR reads, gives a single entry per CDR3 protein. The sample has approximately 470,000 distinct CDR3 sequences, around 15% seen once. This same sample was also taken into another study, of T cells in Graves' hyperthyroidism and ophthalmopathy.

The source was peripheral blood mononuclear cells (PBMCs), collected at new diagnosis, from a patient treated with antithyroid drugs. These receptors were collected from a man between 35 and 55 years old with Graves disease.

This clonotype came up many times. The V and J genes are TRBV6-2 or TRBV6-3 and TRBJ2-7; D is undetermined. Germline V lookup: CDR1 MNHEY, CDR2 SVGEGT. The CDR3 extends over 11 amino acids. V was clipped by 5 bases and J by 2 bases, with 4 bases between them. CDR3 sequence reads: CASSHTYEQYF. CDR3 coding DNA: TGTGCCAGCAGTCACACCTACGAGCAGTACTTC.

This clonotype was observed at least ten times. The chain carries TRBV2 and TRBJ2-1; 8 nucleotides agree with TRBD2. CDR1 SNHLY and CDR2 FYNNEI come from the germline V gene. The ends lost 11 bases at V and 2 bases at J; junction bases unmatched: 8. This CDR3 is 14 amino acids long. CDR3 region: CAWKTGGPYNEQFF. The CDR3 DNA reads TGTGCCTGGAAAACGGGAGGGCCCTACAATGAGCAGTTCTTC.

This sequence joins TRBV16 and TRBJ2-3; D is ambiguous. CDR1 is KGHSY and CDR2 is FQNENV in the germline V gene. V was cut by 6 bases and J by 1 base, with 11 bases left in between. The CDR3 length is 14 residues. The CDR3 DNA sequence: TGTGCCAGCAGAACGGGTCTCGGCACAGATACGCAGTATTTT. Its translation is CASRTGLGTDTQYF.

This clonotype appeared many times. J is TRBJ1-2 and V is TRBV30; no reliable D call. This CDR3 is 13 amino acids long. Germline V gene lookup returns CDR1 GTSNPN and CDR2 SVGIG (reference sequence). V gave up 3 bases and J gave up 4 bases, with 12 bases separating them. The DNA of the CDR3 is TGTGCCTGGAGCAGTCAGAAAATCTATGGCTACACCTTC. It is translated as CAWSSQKIYGYTF. Variable domain in full (rest from reference TRBV30 and TRBJ1-2): SQTIHQWPATLVQPVGSPLSLECTVEGTSNPNLYWYRQAAGRGLQLLFYSVGIGQISSEVPQNLSASRPQDRQFILSSKKLLLSDSGFYLCAWSSQKIYGYTFGSGTRLTVV.

This clonotype was counted at least ten times. V and J are TRBV2 and TRBJ1-2, with a possible D match to TRBD1 (5 bases). Trimming left V 7 bases short and J 8 bases short, with 14 bases between. In germline, CDR1 is SNHLY, CDR2 FYNNEI. The CDR3 spans 12 residues. Here the CDR3 reads CASIDSVGGYTF. The CDR3 coding sequence is TGTGCCAGCATCGACAGCGTTGGAGGCTACACCTTC.

This clonotype was seen at least ten times. The chain has TRBV11-3 and TRBJ1-1, with 8 bases identical to TRBD1. Germline V CDR1 and CDR2: SGHNT, YENEEA. The CDR3 loop spans 13 amino acids. Unmatched junction bases numbered 2, after V lost 4 bases and J lost 4 bases. The CDR3 DNA sequence: TGTGCCAGCAGCTCCAGGGGGCTCACTGAAGCTTTCTTT. It encodes CASSSRGLTEAFF.

At least ten counts were recorded for this clonotype. The rearrangement uses TRBV11-2 and TRBJ1-4; the D gene is possibly TRBD1 (5 bases). CDR3 length: 15 residues. The germline V gene has CDR1 SGHAT and CDR2 FQNNGV. V lost 4 bases and J 8 bases, leaving 17 bases between the germline ends. CDR3 sequence: CASSSSGTGWEKLFF. The CDR3 DNA follows: TGTGCCAGCAGCTCGTCCGGGACCGGGTGGGAAAAACTGTTTTTT.

This clonotype was found a few times. The J gene is TRBJ2-7, the V gene TRBV29-1; 7 bases map to TRBD2. Germline V gives CDR1 SQVTM, CDR2 ANQGSEA. V lost 7 bases and J lost 1; bases outside the gene matches: 1. The CDR3 has 11 residues. CDR3 DNA sequence: TGCAGCGCGGGGGGTTCCTACGAGCAGTACTTC. As protein: CSAGGSYEQYF.

This clonotype was detected many times. The gene calls are TRBV20-1 and TRBJ2-1; perhaps TRBD2 as D (7 bases). The CDR3 contains 14 residues. Trimming left V 3 bases short and J 1 base short, with 10 bases between. Germline CDR1 is DFQATT and CDR2 is SNEGSKA (reference sequence). CDR3 sequence: CSARRGGSYNEQFF. In nucleotides, the CDR3 is TGCAGTGCTAGGAGGGGGGGTTCCTACAATGAGCAGTTCTTC.

This clonotype was counted between two and nine times. The rearrangement uses TRBV5-1 and TRBJ2-1; D possibly matches TRBD1 or TRBD2 (6 bases each). V lost 3 bases, J lost 9 bases, and 25 bases lay in between. Germline lookup yields CDR1 SGHRS and CDR2 YFSETQ. The CDR3 contains 17 residues. The CDR3: CASSSGTGAIPPREQFF. DNA of the CDR3: TGCGCCAGCAGCTCAGGGACGGGGGCGATCCCCCCTCGTGAGCAGTTCTTC.

In this sample, this clonotype turned up many times. This chain uses TRBV10-3 with TRBJ2-1, with D perhaps assigned TRBD1 or TRBD2 (5 bases each). The V and J ends lost 6 bases and 0 bases respectively, with 6 bases between them. CDR1 and CDR2 (germline): ENHRY, SYGVKD. The CDR3 totals 13 residues. CDR3 DNA sequence: TGTGCCATCAGGGGGACCTCCTACAATGAGCAGTTCTTC. Its protein is CAIRGTSYNEQFF.

This clonotype was detected many times. The chain employs TRBV12-3 or TRBV12-4 and TRBJ1-2; possible D gene TRBD1, 5 bases. Trimming stripped 4 bases from V and 8 bases from J, with 14 bases between. The CDR3 length is 13 residues. The CDR3 coding sequence is TGTGCCAGCAGTTCGACAGATATTGGCGGCTACACCTTC. It translates to CASSSTDIGGYTF.

This CDR3 reads CASSPEGYQETQYF. DNA for the CDR3: TGCGCCAGCAGCCCGGAAGGGTACCAAGAGACCCAGTACTTC. The V call is TRBV5-1, the J call TRBJ2-5, with D unclear. This CDR3 spans 14 amino acids. V was cut by 4 bases and J by 0 bases, with 10 bases left in between. CDR1 SGHRS and CDR2 YFSETQ come from the germline V gene. The full variable domain, completed using reference TRBV5-1 and TRBJ2-5, is KAGVTQTPRYLIKTRGQQVTLSCSPISGHRSVSWYQQTPGQGLQFLFEYFSETQRNKGNFPGRFSGRQFSNSRSEMNVSTLELGDSALYLCASSPEGYQETQYFGPGTRLLVL.

There are many counts of this clonotype. V and J are TRBV12-3 or TRBV12-4 and TRBJ1-2; D ambiguous. V was shortened by 6 bases and J by 8 bases, with 16 bases between the two germline ends. This CDR3 is built from 13 residues. This CDR3 reads CASSPPGLYGYTF. The CDR3 DNA reads as TGTGCCAGCAGCCCGCCCGGACTTTACGGCTACACCTTC.

V is TRBV9 and J is TRBJ1-2; possible D gene TRBD1, 6 bases. The CDR3 length is 15 residues. The V end was cut by 4 bases, the J end by 3 bases, with 16 bases between. In germline, CDR1 is SGDLS, CDR2 YYNGEE. The CDR3 DNA follows: TGTGCCAGCAGCCAGGCCGGCAGGGGCGACTATGGCTACACCTTC. Translated: CASSQAGRGDYGYTF. The full variable domain, with the rest looked up from reference TRBV9 and TRBJ1-2, is DSGVTQTPKHLITATGQRVTLRCSPRSGDLSVYWYQQSLDQGLQFLIQYYNGEERAKGNILERFSAQQFPDLHSELNLSSLELGDSALYFCASSQAGRGDYGYTFGSGTRLTVV.

In this sample, this clonotype turned up a few times. The chain carries TRBV19 and TRBJ2-7; D gene unclear. Between the trimmed V and J ends, which lost 5 bases and 0 bases, there was a span of 23 bases. Germline loops: CDR1 LNHDA, CDR2 SQIVND (reference sequence). CDR3 length: 18 residues. CDR3 region: CASSSRAGGRSGSYEQYF. DNA for the CDR3: TGTGCCAGTAGTTCCCGGGCAGGCGGACGGTCGGGCTCCTACGAGCAGTACTTC.

At least ten counts were recorded for this clonotype. The chain joins TRBV9 to TRBJ2-3; D possibly corresponds to TRBD2 (6 bases). This CDR3 has 15 residues. Germline CDR1 SGDLS, CDR2 YYNGEE. The germline V and J ends were trimmed by 0 bases and 3 bases, with 11 bases remaining between them. The CDR3 nucleotides are TGTGCCAGCAGCGTAGGAGGGACTCCGACAGATACGCAGTATTTT. It yields the protein CASSVGGTPTDTQYF. Using reference TRBV9 and TRBJ2-3 for the parts outside the CDR3, the full variable domain is DSGVTQTPKHLITATGQRVTLRCSPRSGDLSVYWYQQSLDQGLQFLIQYYNGEERAKGNILERFSAQQFPDLHSELNLSSLELGDSALYFCASSVGGTPTDTQYFGPGTRLTVL.

This clonotype was picked up many times. V and J are TRBV28 and TRBJ1-1; the match to TRBD1 covers 7 bases. V lost 6 bases, J lost 4 bases, and 8 bases stayed unmatched. The CDR3 has 14 amino acids. Looked up from germline, CDR1 is MDHEN and CDR2 is SYDVKM. DNA for the CDR3: TGTGCCAGCAGCTCCGAGGGGGCGGTCACTGAAGCTTTCTTT. Its protein is CASSSEGAVTEAFF. The entire variable domain, with the rest obtained from reference TRBV28 and TRBJ1-1, is as follows: DVKVTQSSRYLVKRTGEKVFLECVQDMDHENMFWYRQDPGLGLRLIYFSYDVKMKEKGDIPEGYSVSREKKERFSLILESASTNQTSMYLCASSSEGAVTEAFFGQGTRLTVV.

This clonotype was found many times. V usage is TRBV15 and J usage is TRBJ2-5; D ambiguous. Germline values: CDR1 LNHNV, CDR2 YYDKDF (reference sequence). V gave up 2 bases and J gave up 4 bases, with 17 bases separating them. The CDR3 runs to 16 residues. CDR3 loop: CATSRSKNNALETQYF. The DNA of the CDR3 is TGTGCCACCAGCAGATCCAAAAACAACGCCCTAGAGACCCAGTACTTC.

This chain uses TRBV9 with TRBJ2-3; the match to TRBD2 covers 7 bases. The CDR3 contains 16 residues. Per the germline V gene, CDR1 is SGDLS and CDR2 is YYNGEE. V shed 3 bases, J shed 3 bases, and the junction held 10 bases outside the gene matches. CDR3 residues: CASSAGGGRVTDTQYF. The CDR3 DNA reads TGTGCCAGCAGCGCAGGAGGCGGGAGAGTGACAGATACGCAGTATTTT.

This clonotype was recorded at least ten times. J is TRBJ2-7 and V is TRBV28; D is uncertain. The ends were cut back, 6 bases at V and 5 bases at J, with 11 bases in the middle. The CDR3 extends over 12 amino acids. Germline CDR1 MDHEN, CDR2 SYDVKM. The CDR3 region has the DNA TGTGCCAGCAGGGATGGGGTCCACGAGCAGTACTTC. Encoded protein: CASRDGVHEQYF.

At least ten counts were recorded for this clonotype. CDR3 coding DNA: TGTGCCAGCTCACCGAACAACCAAGAGACCCAGTACTTC. Protein: CASSPNNQETQYF. This chain connects TRBV18 to TRBJ2-5; D uncertain. Trimming left V 3 bases short and J 0 bases short, with 5 bases between. CDR1 and CDR2 (germline): KGHSH, LQKENI. The length of the CDR3 is 13 residues.

Concerning this clonotype: This sequence may be a read error, since a much larger clone differs from it by one base. V gene TRBV7-3 combines with J gene TRBJ1-1; possibly TRBD1 for D (5 bases). The CDR3 consists of 14 residues. The germline V gene has CDR1 SGHTA and CDR2 FQGTGA. In DNA, the CDR3 is TGTGCCGGCAGCCGGGGGGACCAGAACACTGAAGCTTTCTTT. Protein sequence: CAGSRGDQNTEAFF.

In its sample, this clonotype was seen many times. The V call is TRBV2, the J call TRBJ2-5; 7 nucleotides align to TRBD1. The CDR3 covers 15 residues. Germline V gene sequence: CDR1 SNHLY, CDR2 FYNNEI. Trimming at V came to 3 bases and at J to 2 bases, leaving 6 bases not matched to a gene. In nucleotides, the CDR3 is TGTGCCAGCAGTGAGGGGACAGACTATCAAGAGACCCAGTACTTC. Its protein is CASSEGTDYQETQYF.

A remark on this clonotype: At one end, the junction sequence differs from germline, possibly due to a read error. V and J are TRBV4-1 and TRBJ2-7, with D uncertain. The CDR3 length is 13 residues. CDR1 and CDR2 (germline): MGHRA, YSYEKL. CDR3 region: CASSQEDPYGQYF. CDR3 coding DNA: TGCGCCAGCAGCCAAGAGGACCCCTACGGGCAGTACTTC.

In this sample, this clonotype turned up once. The chain employs TRBV6-2 or TRBV6-3 and TRBJ2-2; D not certain. Germline-derived CDR1 and CDR2 are MNHEY and SVGEGT. The V end lost 6 bases, the J end lost 0 bases, and 11 bases lay between the germline ends. The CDR3 extends over 15 amino acids. CDR3 loop: CASSPFRSNTGELFF. CDR3 sequence (DNA): TGTGCCAGCAGCCCCTTCAGATCGAACACCGGGGAGCTGTTTTTT.

This clonotype was recorded at least ten times. The V call is TRBV7-9, the J call TRBJ2-5; the D gene is possibly TRBD2 (6 bases). Germline values: CDR1 SEHNR, CDR2 FQNEAQ (reference sequence). CDR3 length equals 14 residues. The germline V and J ends were trimmed by 1 base and 5 bases, with 11 bases remaining between them. The CDR3 coding sequence is TGTGCCAGCAGCTTAGTCGCAGGAGGGGAGACCCAGTACTTC. Its protein product is CASSLVAGGETQYF.

The CDR3 DNA reads as TGTGCCAGTGAGAGCGGGAGAAGGGTTGGGAATGAGCAGTACTTC. Protein product: CASESGRRVGNEQYF. This chain links TRBV2 with TRBJ2-7, with TRBD2 matching over 8 bases. The germline V gene encodes CDR1 SNHLY and CDR2 FYNNEI. The junction had 17 bases not matched to a gene; V was cut back by 9 bases and J by 7 bases. This CDR3 contains 15 residues.

In regard to this clonotype: At one end the junction does not follow the germline gene, possibly because of a read error. CDR3 amino acids: CAGSLALSGANVLTF. The CDR3 region has the DNA TGTGCCGGCAGCTTAGCGCTCTCTGGGGCCAACGTCCTGACTTTC. The chain joins TRBV7-2 to TRBJ2-6, with D possibly matching TRBD2 (5 bases). In germline, CDR1 is SGHTA, CDR2 FQGNSA. The length of the CDR3 is 15 residues.

A note on this clonotype: A much more abundant neighbour one base away suggests this may be a read error. V gene TRBV6-5 combines with J gene TRBJ1-1, with unresolved D. The CDR3 is 13 residues long. Germline V CDR1 and CDR2: MNHEY, SVGAGI. CDR3 residues: CASSYWMNTETFF. The CDR3 nucleotides read TGTGCCAGCAGTTACTGGATGAACACTGAAACTTTCTTT.